These T cell receptor beta chains were read from a single sample in a study of cytomegalovirus exposure and HLA in healthy donors. Using immunoSEQ multiplex PCR, the repertoire was profiled, and TCRdb retains in-frame clones only, with some absent. Of under 200,000 clones listed, 75% to 90% are singletons. The sequenced sample consisted of PBMCs. The receptors originated from a woman younger than 35 in good health and CMV-seronegative. The CDR3 runs from the conserved cysteine through the conserved F or W.

TRBV5-5,CASSFDRVDEKLFF
TRBV9,CASSVSTSYGYTF
TRBV5-1,CASSSTGYSPLHF
TRBV7-8,CASSSGRGPLYEQYF
TRBV30,CAWSVPSGNQPQHF
TRBV2,CARDGGTF
TRBV2,CASSRTGRWTNEQFF
TRBV11-2,CASSFGPRRRDGYTF
TRBV6-5,CASGQGSMNNQPQHF
TRBV25-1,CASSRGAPGNTIYF
TRBV29-1,CSVDGTGETYGYTF
TRBV10-2,CASSDEASYGYTF
TRBV28,CASRGGLGDTQYF
TRBV4-1,CASSPGVHEQYF
TRBV5-1,CASSLGAGLGYGYTF
TRBV19,CASSGQDKRQIQETQYF
TRBV9,CASSGTPSGLLHGYTF
TRBV10-1,CASSERGLYEQYF
TRBV27,CASSRLGGGNQPQHF
TRBV6-6,CASSPPGSETQYF
TRBV7-3,CASSASPDRAYGYTF
TRBV4-1,CASSQALTGDNEKLFF
TRBV5-1,CASRSGSYEQYF
TRBV7-9,CASSWGGENTEAFF
TRBV2,CASSGGQGLQPQHF
TRBV5-1,CASSSQGFRDYGYTF
TRBV5-1,CASSLGGTGNYGYTF
TRBV11-2,CASSLDSPRQFSSVEQYF
TRBV10-3,CAISDIGWGRELFF
TRBV4-3,CASSQVGQGSGANVLTF
TRBV5-1,CASSFMNEQFF
TRBV11-1,CASSSDRGPYEQYF
TRBV5-1,CASSLGTGPNYGYTF
TRBV30,CAWSGLYEQYF
TRBV4-2,CASSQPTGAEAEAFF
TRBV7-9,CASSFGQGPNQPQHF
TRBV19,CASIPGTGPTGELFF
TRBV9,CASSPTVSSKGTDTQYF
TRBV1,CTSIRDKPYSGGASYNEQFF
TRBV10-1,CATSPGQGRGYTF
TRBV14,CASSTSGPTNYGYTF
TRBV11-2,CASSPWAGDWNEQFF
TRBV30,CAWSSDQGAGEKLFF
TRBV10-3,CAISGTGVQETQYF
TRBV6-6,CASSYPAGLLKEQFF
TRBV5-4,CASSDRGAGTNQPQHF
TRBV19,CASRPSDRANYGYTF
TRBV5-1,CASSPTGLKGVHGYTF
TRBV7-5,CARTPVGGSNTGELFF
TRBV10-3,CAISGVQETQYF
TRBV7-2,CASSLAGGGYEQYF
TRBV5-1,CASSLGLAGLYEQYF
TRBV27,CASSFGLKNTEAFF
TRBV5-1,CASSPQGNTGELFF
TRBV18,CASSPGTRIYNEQFF
TRBV14,CASNRGRLYNEQFF
TRBV14,CASSVGQGVLSGANVLTF
TRBV6-1,CATQEGADEKLFF
TRBV25-1,CASRLTGGGDEKLFF
TRBV6-5,CASRGPANTGELFF